A selection of T cell receptor beta chains follows, all from one sample in a study of T cells in Graves' hyperthyroidism and ophthalmopathy. From the multiplex PCR reads, TCRdb called clonotypes with MiXCR, one entry per CDR3 protein. The sample has fewer than 400,000 distinct CDR3 sequences; 15% to 19% are singletons. Specimen: blood. Receptor source: a woman aged 18 to 35 with Graves' hyperthyroidism that later progressed to Graves' ophthalmopathy. Both conserved end residues are part of each CDR3. Fields, in order: J gene, V gene, clone size, D gene, CDR3 DNA, CDR3 protein. A D gene is named only where the DNA matches it firmly. A row's size may be missing; if present it is once, few, many or a size class.

J: TRBJ1-1
V: TRBV6-1
size: many
D: TRBD1
DNA: TGTGCCAGCATCGACTGGGACAGTGAAGCTTTCTTT
CDR3: CASIDWDSEAFF

J: TRBJ2-1
V: TRBV24-1
size: -
D: -
DNA: TGTGCCACCAGTGACCCCCGCGGGACTGTCCTCAATGAGCAGTTCTTC
CDR3: CATSDPRGTVLNEQFF

J: TRBJ2-7
V: TRBV27
size: many
D: TRBD1
DNA: TGTGCCAGCAGCCTTGACCGGGACAGGGAATTAGACGAGCAGTACTTC
CDR3: CASSLDRDRELDEQYF

J: TRBJ2-1
V: TRBV28
size: many
D: -
DNA: TGTGCCAGCAGGACTGACTCCTACAATGAGCAGTTCTTC
CDR3: CASRTDSYNEQFF

J: TRBJ1-6
V: TRBV27
size: -
D: TRBD1
DNA: TGTGCCAGCAGTCCGTCGACAGGGGGCGAATCACCCCTCCACTTT
CDR3: CASSPSTGGESPLHF

J: TRBJ1-3
V: TRBV27
size: many
D: TRBD1
DNA: TGTGCCAGCAGTGCGACCGGGACAGGGGGAAACACCATATATTTT
CDR3: CASSATGTGGNTIYF

J: TRBJ2-4
V: TRBV2
size: many
D: -
DNA: TGTGCCAGCAACCGAGAAGGGAAAAACATTCAGTACTTC
CDR3: CASNREGKNIQYF

J: TRBJ1-6
V: TRBV19
size: many
D: -
DNA: TGTGCCAGTAGTACCACGACCGCCAGGGGCGGATCACCCCTCCACTTT
CDR3: CASSTTTARGGSPLHF

J: TRBJ2-6
V: TRBV9
size: -
D: -
DNA: TGTGCCAGCAGCGTAGACGGTGCTGGGGCCAACGTCCTGACTTTC
CDR3: CASSVDGAGANVLTF

J: TRBJ2-7
V: TRBV20-1
size: -
D: -
DNA: TGCAGTGCTAGAGGATCCCGTCGGGACTTAACCTCCTACGAGCAGTACTTC
CDR3: CSARGSRRDLTSYEQYF

J: TRBJ2-1
V: TRBV7-9
size: many
D: TRBD1
DNA: TGTGCCAGCAGAGGTACAGGGGAAACGGGGAATGAGCAGTTCTTC
CDR3: CASRGTGETGNEQFF

J: TRBJ2-1
V: TRBV20-1
size: many
D: TRBD2
DNA: TGCAGTGCTAGAAGGACTAGCGACAACAATGAGCAGTTCTTC
CDR3: CSARRTSDNNEQFF

J: TRBJ2-2
V: TRBV4-1
size: -
D: -
DNA: TGCGCCAGCAGGGGGGGACGGAACACCGGGGAGCTGTTTTTT
CDR3: CASRGGRNTGELFF

J: TRBJ1-5
V: TRBV6-2/TRBV6-3
size: -
D: -
DNA: TGTGCCAGCAGTTTCGTTAGCAATCAGCCCCAGCATTTT
CDR3: CASSFVSNQPQHF

J: TRBJ2-3
V: TRBV6-1
size: many
D: TRBD2
DNA: TGTGCCAGCAGTGAGTCTAGCGGGAGCACAGATACGCAGTATTTT
CDR3: CASSESSGSTDTQYF

J: TRBJ2-1
V: TRBV20-1
size: many
D: -
DNA: TGCAGTGCCCGCGATGGGGAGCAGTTCTTC
CDR3: CSARDGEQFF

J: TRBJ1-1
V: TRBV7-6
size: many
D: -
DNA: TGTGCCAGCAGCTTAGCGCCTGGGGATTCCAAAGAGGGGACTGAAGCTTTCTTT
CDR3: CASSLAPGDSKEGTEAFF

J: TRBJ2-3
V: TRBV20-1
size: few
D: TRBD1
DNA: TGCAGTTGGGACAGGGGAACAGATACGCAGTATTTT
CDR3: CSWDRGTDTQYF

J: TRBJ1-1
V: TRBV20-1
size: many
D: -
DNA: TGCAGTGCCGTTAGTCAAACGAACACTGAAGCTTTCTTT
CDR3: CSAVSQTNTEAFF

J: TRBJ2-2
V: TRBV28
size: -
D: -
DNA: TGTGCCAGCAGCGTTTTTGAAGGGTTCACCGGGGAGCTGTTTTTT
CDR3: CASSVFEGFTGELFF

J: TRBJ2-7
V: TRBV5-1
size: many
D: TRBD1
DNA: TGCGCCAGCAGCTTGTGGGACAGCTCCTACGAGCAGTACTTC
CDR3: CASSLWDSSYEQYF

J: TRBJ1-2
V: TRBV6-1
size: -
D: -
DNA: TGTGCCAGCAGTGGAGGACGGGCGAACTATGGCTACACCTTC
CDR3: CASSGGRANYGYTF

J: TRBJ1-2
V: TRBV7-9
size: many
D: TRBD1
DNA: TGTGCCAGCAGCTTGTGGGGACAGGATAACTATGGCTACACCTTC
CDR3: CASSLWGQDNYGYTF

J: TRBJ2-1
V: TRBV15
size: -
D: -
DNA: TGTGCCACCAGCAGAGACCAACTAGTGGTTGAGCAGTTCTTC
CDR3: CATSRDQLVVEQFF

J: TRBJ2-3
V: TRBV20-1
size: many
D: TRBD2
DNA: TGCAGTGCCGGGGGGGAGGCCCAGTTTTCTACAGATACGCAGTATTTT
CDR3: CSAGGEAQFSTDTQYF

J: TRBJ2-2
V: TRBV20-1
size: many
D: -
DNA: TGCAGTGCTTCCACTTTAGGGACCGGGGAGCTGTTTTTT
CDR3: CSASTLGTGELFF

J: TRBJ2-1
V: TRBV9
size: -
D: TRBD2
DNA: TGTGCCAGCAGCCCCGGGGGGAGGGACAATGAGCAGTTCTTC
CDR3: CASSPGGRDNEQFF

J: TRBJ2-3
V: TRBV27
size: few
D: -
DNA: TGTGCCAGCAGAGGGTCCATAGATACGCAGTATTTT
CDR3: CASRGSIDTQYF

J: TRBJ2-1
V: TRBV28
size: many
D: -
DNA: TGTGCCAGCAGTTTGGAGGGAAGGGCGCAGTTCTTC
CDR3: CASSLEGRAQFF

J: TRBJ2-1
V: TRBV6-2/TRBV6-3
size: many
D: TRBD2
DNA: TGTGCCAGCAGTTACGAGCGGGAGAGCAACTACAATGAGCAGTTCTTC
CDR3: CASSYERESNYNEQFF

J: TRBJ2-3
V: TRBV18
size: many
D: -
DNA: TGTGCCAGCTCCGCTATCGGGGGCACAGATACGCAGTATTTT
CDR3: CASSAIGGTDTQYF

J: TRBJ2-3
V: TRBV24-1
size: many
D: TRBD2
DNA: TGTGCCACCAGTGATGTGGGAGGGGCTACGCAGTATTTT
CDR3: CATSDVGGATQYF

J: TRBJ2-7
V: TRBV14
size: -
D: TRBD2
DNA: TGTGCCAGCAGCCAACGGACTAGCGGGGAGCAGTACTTC
CDR3: CASSQRTSGEQYF

J: TRBJ2-1
V: TRBV29-1
size: many
D: TRBD2
DNA: TGCAGCGTTGAAGCGAGGGCTAGCGGGACTTCAGATGAGCAGTTCTTC
CDR3: CSVEARASGTSDEQFF

J: TRBJ2-3
V: TRBV4-1
size: few
D: -
DNA: TGCGCCAGCAGCCAGGCGGGAGATACGCAGTATTTT
CDR3: CASSQAGDTQYF

J: TRBJ2-3
V: TRBV24-1
size: -
D: -
DNA: TGTGCCACCAGTGACGCGACAGTGAACACAGATACGCAGTATTTT
CDR3: CATSDATVNTDTQYF